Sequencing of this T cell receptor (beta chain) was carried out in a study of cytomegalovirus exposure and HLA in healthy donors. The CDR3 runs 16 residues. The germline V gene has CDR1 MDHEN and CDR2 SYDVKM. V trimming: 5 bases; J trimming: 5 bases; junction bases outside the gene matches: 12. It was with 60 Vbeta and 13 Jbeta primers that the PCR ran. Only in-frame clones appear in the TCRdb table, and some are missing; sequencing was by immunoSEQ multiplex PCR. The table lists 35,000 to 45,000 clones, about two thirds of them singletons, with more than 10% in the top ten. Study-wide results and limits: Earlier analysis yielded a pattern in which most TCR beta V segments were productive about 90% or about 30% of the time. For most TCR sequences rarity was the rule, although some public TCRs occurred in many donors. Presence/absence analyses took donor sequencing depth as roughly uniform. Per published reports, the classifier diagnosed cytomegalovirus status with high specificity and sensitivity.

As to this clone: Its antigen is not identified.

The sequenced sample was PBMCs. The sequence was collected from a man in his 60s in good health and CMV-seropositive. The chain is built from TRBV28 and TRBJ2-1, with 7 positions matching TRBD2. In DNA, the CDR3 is TGTGCCAGCAGTCCCAGATTAGCGGGTGAAAACAATGAGCAGTTCTTC. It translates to CASSPRLAGENNEQFF.